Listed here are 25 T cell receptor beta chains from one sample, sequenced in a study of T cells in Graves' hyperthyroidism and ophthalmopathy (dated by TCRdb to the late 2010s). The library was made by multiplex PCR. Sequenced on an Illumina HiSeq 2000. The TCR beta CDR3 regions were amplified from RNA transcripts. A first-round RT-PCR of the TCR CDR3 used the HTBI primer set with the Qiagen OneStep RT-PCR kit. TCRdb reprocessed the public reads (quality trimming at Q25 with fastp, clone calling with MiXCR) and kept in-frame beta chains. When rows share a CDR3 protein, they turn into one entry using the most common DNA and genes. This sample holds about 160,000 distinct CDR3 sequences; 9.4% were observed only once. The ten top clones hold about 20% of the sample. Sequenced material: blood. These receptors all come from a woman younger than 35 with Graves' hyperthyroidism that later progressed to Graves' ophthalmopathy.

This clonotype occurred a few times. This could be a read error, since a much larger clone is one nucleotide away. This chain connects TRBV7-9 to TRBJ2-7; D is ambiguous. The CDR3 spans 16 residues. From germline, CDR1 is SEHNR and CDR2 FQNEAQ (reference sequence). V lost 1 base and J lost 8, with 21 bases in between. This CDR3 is CASSLEWPRESHKQYF. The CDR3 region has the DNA TGTGCCAGCAGCTTAGAGTGGCCGAGAGAGAGCCACAAGCAGTACTTC.

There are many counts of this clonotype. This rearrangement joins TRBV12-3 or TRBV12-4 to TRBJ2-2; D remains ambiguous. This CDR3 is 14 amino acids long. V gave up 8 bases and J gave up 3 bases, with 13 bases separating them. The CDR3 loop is CASSYWADTGELFF. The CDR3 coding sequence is TGTGCCAGCTCGTATTGGGCGGACACCGGGGAGCTGTTTTTT.

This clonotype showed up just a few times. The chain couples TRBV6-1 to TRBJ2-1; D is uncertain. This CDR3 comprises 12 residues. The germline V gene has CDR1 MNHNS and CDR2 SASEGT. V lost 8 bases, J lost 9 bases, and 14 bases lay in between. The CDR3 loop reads CASGIWAREQFF. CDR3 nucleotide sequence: TGTGCCAGCGGGATATGGGCACGTGAGCAGTTCTTC.

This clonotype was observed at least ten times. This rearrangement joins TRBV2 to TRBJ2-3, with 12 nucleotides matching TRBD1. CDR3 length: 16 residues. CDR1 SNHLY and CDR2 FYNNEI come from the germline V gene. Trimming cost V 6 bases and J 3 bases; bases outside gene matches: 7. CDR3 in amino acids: CASSLGTGGETDTQYF. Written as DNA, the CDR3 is TGTGCCAGCAGCCTAGGGACAGGGGGCGAGACAGATACGCAGTATTTT.

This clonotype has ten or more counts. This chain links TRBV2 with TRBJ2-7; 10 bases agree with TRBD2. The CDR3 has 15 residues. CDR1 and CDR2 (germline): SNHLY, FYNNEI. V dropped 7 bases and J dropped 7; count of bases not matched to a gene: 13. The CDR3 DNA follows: TGTGCCAGCAAGACGGTAGCGGGGGGCCTCCCTGAGCAGTACTTC. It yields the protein CASKTVAGGLPEQYF.

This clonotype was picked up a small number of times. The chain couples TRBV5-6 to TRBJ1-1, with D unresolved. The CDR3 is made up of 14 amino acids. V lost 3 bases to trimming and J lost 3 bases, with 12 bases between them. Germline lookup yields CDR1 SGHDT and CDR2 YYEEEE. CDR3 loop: CASSSTLLYTEAFF. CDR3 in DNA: TGTGCCAGCAGCTCCACCCTGCTTTACACTGAAGCTTTCTTT.

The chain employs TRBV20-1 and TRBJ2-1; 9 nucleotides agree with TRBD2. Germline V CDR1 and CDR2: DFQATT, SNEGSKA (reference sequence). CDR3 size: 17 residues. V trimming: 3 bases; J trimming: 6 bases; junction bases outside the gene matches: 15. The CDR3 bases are TGCAGTGCTAGCCCAGCGGGGGGACTTTTCTGGGGCAATGAGCAGTTCTTC. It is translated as CSASPAGGLFWGNEQFF.

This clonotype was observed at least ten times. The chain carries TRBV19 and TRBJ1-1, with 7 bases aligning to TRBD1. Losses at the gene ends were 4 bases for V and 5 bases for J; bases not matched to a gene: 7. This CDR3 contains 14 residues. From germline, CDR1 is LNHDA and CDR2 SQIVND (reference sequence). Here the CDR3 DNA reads TGTGCCAGTAGTACCCAGGGGGGGAAGACTGAAGCTTTCTTT. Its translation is CASSTQGGKTEAFF.

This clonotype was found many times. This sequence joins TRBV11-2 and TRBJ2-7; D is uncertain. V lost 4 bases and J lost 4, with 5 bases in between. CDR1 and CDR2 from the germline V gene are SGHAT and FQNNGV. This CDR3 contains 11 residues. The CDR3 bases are TGTGCCAGCAGCTACAAGTACGAGCAGTACTTC. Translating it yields CASSYKYEQYF.

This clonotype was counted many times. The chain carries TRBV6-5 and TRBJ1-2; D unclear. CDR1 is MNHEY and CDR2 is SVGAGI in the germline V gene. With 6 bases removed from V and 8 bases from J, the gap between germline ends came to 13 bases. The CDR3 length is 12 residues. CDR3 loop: CASRSYTGGYTF. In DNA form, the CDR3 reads TGTGCCAGCAGGTCCTACACGGGAGGCTACACCTTC.

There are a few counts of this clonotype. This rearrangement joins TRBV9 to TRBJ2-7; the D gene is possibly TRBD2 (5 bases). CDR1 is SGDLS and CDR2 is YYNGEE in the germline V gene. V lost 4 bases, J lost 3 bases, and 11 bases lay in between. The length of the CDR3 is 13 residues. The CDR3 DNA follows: TGTGCCAGCAGCCCTCGGGATAGCTACGAGCAGTACTTC. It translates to CASSPRDSYEQYF.

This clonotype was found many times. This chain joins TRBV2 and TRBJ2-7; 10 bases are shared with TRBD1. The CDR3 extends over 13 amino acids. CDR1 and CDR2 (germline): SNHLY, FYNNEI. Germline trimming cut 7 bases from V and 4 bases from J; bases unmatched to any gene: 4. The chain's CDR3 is CASTTDRGYEQYF. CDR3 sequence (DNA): TGTGCCAGCACCACGGACAGGGGGTACGAGCAGTACTTC.

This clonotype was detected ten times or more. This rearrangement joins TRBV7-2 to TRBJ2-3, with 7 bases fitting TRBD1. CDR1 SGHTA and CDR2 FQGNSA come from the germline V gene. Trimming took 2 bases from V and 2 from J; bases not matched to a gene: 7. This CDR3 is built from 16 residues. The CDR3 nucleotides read TGTGCCAGCAGCTTATTCGGACAGGTCAACACAGATACGCAGTATTTT. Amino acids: CASSLFGQVNTDTQYF.

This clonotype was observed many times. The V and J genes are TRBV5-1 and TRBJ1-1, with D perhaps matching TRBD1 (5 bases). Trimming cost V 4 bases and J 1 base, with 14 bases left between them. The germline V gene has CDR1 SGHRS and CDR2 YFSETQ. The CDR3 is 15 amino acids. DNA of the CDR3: TGCGCCAGCAGCACCGGGACGGCCAGGAACACTGAAGCTTTCTTT. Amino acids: CASSTGTARNTEAFF. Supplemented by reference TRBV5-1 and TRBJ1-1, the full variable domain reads KAGVTQTPRYLIKTRGQQVTLSCSPISGHRSVSWYQQTPGQGLQFLFEYFSETQRNKGNFPGRFSGRQFSNSRSEMNVSTLELGDSALYLCASSTGTARNTEAFFGQGTRLTVV.

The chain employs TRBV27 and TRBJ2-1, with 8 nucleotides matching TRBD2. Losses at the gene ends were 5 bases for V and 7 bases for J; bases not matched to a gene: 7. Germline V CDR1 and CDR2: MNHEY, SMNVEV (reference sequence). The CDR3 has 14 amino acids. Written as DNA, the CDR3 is TGTGCCAGCAGTCCCAGCGGGAGCTTGAATGAGCAGTTCTTC. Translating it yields CASSPSGSLNEQFF.

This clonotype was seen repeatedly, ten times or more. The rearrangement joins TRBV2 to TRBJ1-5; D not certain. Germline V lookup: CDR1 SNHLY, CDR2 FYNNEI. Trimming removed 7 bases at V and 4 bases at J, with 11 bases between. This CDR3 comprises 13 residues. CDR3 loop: CASNPEQNQPQHF. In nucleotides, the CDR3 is TGTGCCAGCAATCCAGAGCAAAATCAGCCCCAGCATTTT. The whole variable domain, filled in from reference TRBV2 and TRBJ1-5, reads EPEVTQTPSHQVTQMGQEVILRCVPISNHLYFYWYRQILGQKVEFLVSFYNNEISEKSEIFDDQFSVERPDGSNFTLKIRSTKLEDSAMYFCASNPEQNQPQHFGDGTRLSIL.

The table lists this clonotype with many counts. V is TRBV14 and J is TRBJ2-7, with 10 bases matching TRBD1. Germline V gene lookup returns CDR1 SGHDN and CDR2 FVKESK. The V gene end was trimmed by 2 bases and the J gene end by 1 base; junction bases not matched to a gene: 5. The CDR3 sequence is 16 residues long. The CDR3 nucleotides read TGTGCCAGCAGCCAAAGACAGGGGGCTGGTTCCTACGAGCAGTACTTC. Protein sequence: CASSQRQGAGSYEQYF.

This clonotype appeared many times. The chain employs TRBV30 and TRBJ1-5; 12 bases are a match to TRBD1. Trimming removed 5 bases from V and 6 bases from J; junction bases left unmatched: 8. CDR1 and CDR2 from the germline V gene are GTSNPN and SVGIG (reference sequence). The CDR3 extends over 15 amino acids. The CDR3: CAWATGTGGSQPQHF. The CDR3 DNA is TGTGCCTGGGCCACCGGGACAGGGGGCAGTCAGCCCCAGCATTTT.

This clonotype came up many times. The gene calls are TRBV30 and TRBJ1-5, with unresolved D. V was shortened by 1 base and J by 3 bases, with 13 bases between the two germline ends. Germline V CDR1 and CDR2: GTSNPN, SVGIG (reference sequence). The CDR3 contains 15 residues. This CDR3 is CAWSGPRQINQPQHF. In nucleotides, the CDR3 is TGTGCCTGGAGTGGCCCTCGACAAATCAATCAGCCCCAGCATTTT.

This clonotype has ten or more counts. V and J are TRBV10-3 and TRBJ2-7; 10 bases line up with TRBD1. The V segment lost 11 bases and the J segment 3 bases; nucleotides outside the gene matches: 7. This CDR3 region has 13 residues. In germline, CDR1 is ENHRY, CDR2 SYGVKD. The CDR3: CASAGTGDYEQYF. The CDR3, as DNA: TGTGCCTCGGCGGGGACAGGGGACTACGAGCAGTACTTC.

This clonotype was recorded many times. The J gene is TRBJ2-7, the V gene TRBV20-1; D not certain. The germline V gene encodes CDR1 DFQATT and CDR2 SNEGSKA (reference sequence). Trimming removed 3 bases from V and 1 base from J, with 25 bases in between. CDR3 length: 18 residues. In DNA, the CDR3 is TGCAGTGCTAGTTTTAGGGATACCGTCCAAGCCGCTTCCTACGAGCAGTACTTC. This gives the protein CSASFRDTVQAASYEQYF.

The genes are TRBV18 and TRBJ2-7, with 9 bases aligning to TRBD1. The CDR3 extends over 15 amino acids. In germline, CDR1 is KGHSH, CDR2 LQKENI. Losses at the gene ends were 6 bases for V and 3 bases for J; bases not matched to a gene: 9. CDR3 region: CASSQGQGSLYEQYF. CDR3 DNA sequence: TGTGCCAGCTCCCAGGGACAGGGCTCCCTCTACGAGCAGTACTTC. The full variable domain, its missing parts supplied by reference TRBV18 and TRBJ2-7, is NAGVMQNPRHLVRRRGQEARLRCSPMKGHSHVYWYRQLPEEGLKFMVYLQKENIIDESGMPKERFSAEFPKEGPSILRIQQVVRGDSAAYFCASSQGQGSLYEQYFGPGTRLTVT.

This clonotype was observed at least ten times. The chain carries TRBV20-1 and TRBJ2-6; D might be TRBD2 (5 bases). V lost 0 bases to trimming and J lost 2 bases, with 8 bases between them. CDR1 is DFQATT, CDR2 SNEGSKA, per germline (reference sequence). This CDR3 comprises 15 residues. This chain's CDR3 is CSARDPRAGANVLTF. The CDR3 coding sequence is TGCAGTGCTAGAGATCCGAGGGCTGGGGCCAACGTCCTGACTTTC.

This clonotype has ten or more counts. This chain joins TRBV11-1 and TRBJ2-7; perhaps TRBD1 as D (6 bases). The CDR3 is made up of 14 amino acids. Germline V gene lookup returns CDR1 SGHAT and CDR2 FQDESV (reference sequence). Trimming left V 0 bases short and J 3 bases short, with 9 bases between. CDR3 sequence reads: CASSLAGQSYEQYF. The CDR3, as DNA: TGTGCCAGCAGCTTAGCGGGACAAAGCTACGAGCAGTACTTC. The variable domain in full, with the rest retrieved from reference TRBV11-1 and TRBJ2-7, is EAEVAQSPRYKITEKSQAVAFWCDPISGHATLYWYRQILGQGPELLVQFQDESVVDDSQLPKDRFSAERLKGVDSTLKIQPAELGDSAMYLCASSLAGQSYEQYFGPGTRLTVT.

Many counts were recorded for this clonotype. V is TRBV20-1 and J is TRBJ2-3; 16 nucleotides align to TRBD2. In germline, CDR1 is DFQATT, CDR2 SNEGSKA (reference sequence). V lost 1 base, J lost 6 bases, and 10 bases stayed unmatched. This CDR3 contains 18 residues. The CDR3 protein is CSARVAGTSGGALDTQYF. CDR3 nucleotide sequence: TGCAGTGCTAGAGTTGCCGGGACTAGCGGGGGGGCATTGGATACGCAGTATTTT.